The clone carrying this T cell receptor beta chain came up a few times. Its target is unknown. This CDR3 has 13 amino acids. Germline assignment: CDR1 SGHTA and CDR2 FQGNSA. The V and J ends lost 5 bases and 6 bases respectively, with 14 bases between them. This sample was taken from a study of T cells after yellow fever vaccination. The overall study: It was SMART-Seq v4 Ultra Low Input that prepared the fractions with low cell numbers.

General study results and limits: Researchers noted that a small share of clonotypes showed up in both CD4 and CD8 compartments. FACS-sorted repertoires could contain abundant clonotypes contaminating from the bulk population. Boosting was followed by the reappearance of most primary-vaccination clones (around 95% CD4, about 90% CD8).

In TCRdb, the 5' RACE reads were re-called with MiXCR into one record per CDR3 protein. This table holds roughly 250,000 distinct CDR3 sequences, 13% found once. This material consisted of CD4+ T cells sorted from PBMCs, taken 45 days after the yellow fever booster vaccination. This TCR came from a man under 40 who received the YFV17D yellow fever vaccine. The chain couples TRBV7-2 to TRBJ2-7, with D perhaps TRBD1 (5 bases). The CDR3 loop reads CASSLWGGGEQYF. CDR3 bases: TGTGCCAGCAGCCTTTGGGGCGGCGGCGAGCAGTACTTC.